Listed below are T cell receptor beta chains from one sample, sequenced in a study of blood T cell repertoires in COVID-19. Generated by immunoSEQ multiplex PCR, the TCRdb table keeps only in-frame clones and is missing some. The sample contains 60,000 to 65,000 clones, 80% to 95% of which appear only once. The specimen was peripheral blood. All receptors derive from a woman older than 75 with active COVID-19. Both conserved end residues are part of each CDR3. Fields, in order: clone size, D gene, J gene, V gene, CDR3 DNA, CDR3 protein. D genes are given only for firm matches. The size field is filled for only some rows; it gives once, few, many or a size class.

once,-,TRBJ2-1,TRBV18,TGTGCCAGCTCACCACCTTCCAGGGTCACCTACAATGAGCAGTTCTTC,CASSPPSRVTYNEQFF
-,TRBD1,TRBJ2-5,TRBV7-2,TGTGCCAGCAGCCGGGGACAGGCCAGGGAGACCCAGTACTTC,CASSRGQARETQYF
-,-,TRBJ2-2,TRBV5-1,TGCGCCAGCAGCTTGGACATATCGAACACCGGGGAGCTGTTTTTT,CASSLDISNTGELFF
once,TRBD1,TRBJ1-2,TRBV3-1/TRBV3-2,TGTGCCAGCAGCCCGGGACAGACCCATGGCTACACCTTC,CASSPGQTHGYTF
-,TRBD1,TRBJ1-5,TRBV23-1,TGCGCCAGCAGTCAACTCGACAGGGCGGTCAATCAGCCCCAGCATTTT,CASSQLDRAVNQPQHF
-,-,TRBJ2-3,TRBV7-2,TGTGCCAGCAGCTTAGATGGGCCTAGCACAGATACGCAGTATTTT,CASSLDGPSTDTQYF
-,TRBD2,TRBJ2-1,TRBV29-1,TGCAGCGCTGAGGGAACTAGCGGGTTTTCCTCCTACAATGAGCAGTTCTTC,CSAEGTSGFSSYNEQFF
-,-,TRBJ2-2,TRBV28,TGTGCCGGTTGGACAGCGGCGAACACCGGGGAGCTGTTTTTT,CAGWTAANTGELFF
-,TRBD1,TRBJ1-2,TRBV28,TGTGCCAGCCTGGGGATGACAGGGAAGGCTGGCTACACCTTC,CASLGMTGKAGYTF
-,TRBD1,TRBJ2-1,TRBV18,TGTGCCAGCTCACCACCCTACGGGACAACGGACAGGGGGGGAAGCTCCTACAATGAGCAGTTCTTC,CASSPPYGTTDRGGSSYNEQFF
-,TRBD2,TRBJ2-3,TRBV28,TGTGCCAGCAGTTTATACGCGGGAGGGCCCAGCACAGATACGCAGTATTTT,CASSLYAGGPSTDTQYF
-,-,TRBJ1-3,TRBV5-4,TGTGCCAGCAGCTTGGATCCAGAAAGCTCTGGAAACACCATATATTTT,CASSLDPESSGNTIYF
once,-,TRBJ1-5,TRBV5-1,TGCGCCAGCAGCTTCATGTCCGCACAGGTTAATAGCAATCAGCCCCAGCATTTT,CASSFMSAQVNSNQPQHF
-,-,TRBJ2-3,TRBV3-1/TRBV3-2,TGTGCCAGCAGCCATCCGTTAGATACGCAGTATTTT,CASSHPLDTQYF
-,TRBD2,TRBJ2-3,TRBV7-6,TGTGCCAGCAGCCCGAGGCCAGCGGGAAGCACAGATACGCAGTATTTT,CASSPRPAGSTDTQYF
few,-,TRBJ1-6,TRBV2,TGTGCCAGCAGTTCCGGTCTTTATAATTCACCCCTCCACTTT,CASSSGLYNSPLHF
few,TRBD2,TRBJ2-1,TRBV6-5,TGTGCCAGCAGCGTTGAGGTAGCGGGGGGGAATGAGCAGTTCTTC,CASSVEVAGGNEQFF
-,TRBD1,TRBJ2-3,TRBV12-5,TGTGCTAGTGGTCCTCCGGGACAGGGGTACTCGGATACGCAGTATTTT,CASGPPGQGYSDTQYF
few,-,TRBJ2-5,TRBV7-8,TGTGCCAGCAGCTTAGTTGGGGACTTAATCGAGGAGACCCAGTACTTC,CASSLVGDLIEETQYF
once,TRBD1,TRBJ2-3,TRBV7-9,TGTGCCAGCAGCCACCACAGGGGGGCGCCCGACACAGATACGCAGTATTTT,CASSHHRGAPDTDTQYF
-,-,TRBJ1-6,TRBV19,TGTGCCAGTAGCCCCCGGGACAAGGGAATGCTTGGCTTTTCACCCCTCCACTTT,CASSPRDKGMLGFSPLHF
once,-,TRBJ1-5,TRBV13,TGTGCCAGCAGCTTAGGGGGACTTGGGCAGCCCCAGCATTTT,CASSLGGLGQPQHF
once,-,TRBJ2-1,TRBV18,TGTGCCAGCTCAGCGGGTCAAACCCTCTACAATGAGCAGTTCTTC,CASSAGQTLYNEQFF
-,-,TRBJ1-1,TRBV29-1,TGCAGCGGATCCCGGGGGGCGGGCACTGAAGCTTTCTTT,CSGSRGAGTEAFF
-,-,TRBJ2-3,TRBV7-6,TGTGCCAGCAGCTTAGGAGGGTCTGGGAACACAGATACGCAGTATTTT,CASSLGGSGNTDTQYF
-,TRBD2,TRBJ2-5,TRBV29-1,TGCAGCTTTCGGGAGGGGGGAGAGACCCAGTACTTC,CSFREGGETQYF
-,-,TRBJ2-7,TRBV9,TGTGCCAGCAGCGTAGGATCACATATCCACGAGCAGTACTTC,CASSVGSHIHEQYF
-,-,TRBJ2-2,TRBV29-1,TGCAGCGTTGAGTCCGGGTGGGACACCGGGGAGCTGTTTTTT,CSVESGWDTGELFF
once,TRBD2,TRBJ2-5,TRBV5-4,TGTGCCAGCAGCTCCGAACGTTCTAGCGGGCCGGAGACCCAGTACTTC,CASSSERSSGPETQYF
-,-,TRBJ2-6,TRBV5-4,TGTGCCAGCAGCTTGGGCGGGAACTCTGGGGCCAACGTCCTGACTTTC,CASSLGGNSGANVLTF
once,-,TRBJ1-6,TRBV9,TGTGCCAGCAGCCCTACAGGGAGCTCCTATAATTCACCCCTCCACTTT,CASSPTGSSYNSPLHF
-,TRBD1,TRBJ1-6,TRBV11-2,TGTGCCAGCAGCGAGCAGGGGGTCAATTCACCCCTCCACTTT,CASSEQGVNSPLHF
-,-,TRBJ1-5,TRBV28,TGTGCCAGCAGTATCTGGGCTGGTAGCAATCAGCCCCAGCATTTT,CASSIWAGSNQPQHF
-,-,TRBJ2-5,TRBV7-2,TGTGCCAGCAGCACGATCACGACAGGAGAAGAGACCCAGTACTTC,CASSTITTGEETQYF
-,-,TRBJ1-2,TRBV5-1,TGCGCCACCTCCCCGCTACAGGGAGCCTATGGCTACACCTTC,CATSPLQGAYGYTF
-,TRBD2,TRBJ2-3,TRBV4-1,TGCGCCAGCAGCCAAGGAGCTCTAGCGGCCACTAGCACAGATACGCAGTATTTT,CASSQGALAATSTDTQYF
-,TRBD1,TRBJ1-1,TRBV20-1,TGCAGTGCTAGTTCCACAGGGGGCACTGAAGCTTTCTTT,CSASSTGGTEAFF
-,TRBD2,TRBJ2-7,TRBV5-8,TGTGCCAGCCGAGTCAGACTAGCGGGAGTGGTGGAGCAGTACTTC,CASRVRLAGVVEQYF
-,TRBD1,TRBJ2-1,TRBV29-1,TGCAGCGCCTCCGGGACAGCTCTCTACAATGAGCAGTTCTTC,CSASGTALYNEQFF
-,TRBD1,TRBJ2-7,TRBV5-6,TGTGCCAGCAGCTTGGTTGGGACAGGGGGCCCCTACGAGCAGTACTTC,CASSLVGTGGPYEQYF
-,-,TRBJ1-6,TRBV27,TGTGCCAGCAGTTCGGACACGCCAGGGTCACCCCTCCACTTT,CASSSDTPGSPLHF
-,-,TRBJ2-1,TRBV20-1,TGCAGTGCTAGAGCCGACAATGAGCAGTTCTTC,CSARADNEQFF
-,TRBD1,TRBJ1-6,TRBV28,TGTGCCATCCATGAGGGGATGACAGGGTGGGGTTCACCCCTCCACTTT,CAIHEGMTGWGSPLHF